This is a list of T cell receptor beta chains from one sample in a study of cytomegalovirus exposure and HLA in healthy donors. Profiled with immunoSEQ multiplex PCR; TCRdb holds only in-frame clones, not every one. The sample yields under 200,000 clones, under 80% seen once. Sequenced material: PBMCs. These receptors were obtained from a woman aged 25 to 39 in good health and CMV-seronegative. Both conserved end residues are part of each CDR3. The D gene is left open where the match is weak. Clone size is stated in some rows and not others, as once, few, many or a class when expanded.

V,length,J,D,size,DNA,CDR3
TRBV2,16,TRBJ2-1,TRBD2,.,TGTGCCAGTCGGAGGACTAGCGGGGGACTTTTCAATGAGCAGTTCTTC,CASRRTSGGLFNEQFF
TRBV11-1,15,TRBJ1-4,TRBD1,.,TGTGCCAGCAGCCCAACGGACAGGGGGAGTGAAAAACTGTTTTTT,CASSPTDRGSEKLFF
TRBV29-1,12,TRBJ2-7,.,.,TGCAGCGTGGAGACAGGATACTACGAGCAGTACTTC,CSVETGYYEQYF
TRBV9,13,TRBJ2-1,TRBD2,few,TGTGCCAGCAGCGAGGAAAGCGGGGGGTCTGAGTTCTTC,CASSEESGGSEFF
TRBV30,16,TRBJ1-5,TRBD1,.,TGTGCCTGGAGTGAAACCGGGACAGGGGACTGGCAGCCCCAGCATTTT,CAWSETGTGDWQPQHF
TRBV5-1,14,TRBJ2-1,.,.,TGCGCCAGCTCCCCGGGAAGCTCCTACAATGAGCAGTTCTTC,CASSPGSSYNEQFF
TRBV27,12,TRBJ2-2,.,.,TGTGCCAGCACCCTCGGGGACGGGGAGCTGTTTTTT,CASTLGDGELFF
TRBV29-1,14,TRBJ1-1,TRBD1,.,TGCAGCGTTGATGGGACAGAGTTTAACACTGAAGCTTTCTTT,CSVDGTEFNTEAFF
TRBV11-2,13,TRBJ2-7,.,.,TGTGCCAGCAGCTTAGAGAGCTCCTACGAGCAGTACTTC,CASSLESSYEQYF
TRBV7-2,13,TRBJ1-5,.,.,TGTGCCAGCAGCCCCGAGGTTCGGCAGCCCCAGCATTTT,CASSPEVRQPQHF
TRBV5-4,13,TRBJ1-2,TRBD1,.,TGTGCCCTCCGGGACAGGGGGCTTGGGGGCTACACCTTC,CALRDRGLGGYTF
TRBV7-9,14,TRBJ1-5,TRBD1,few,TGTGCCAGCAGCTTAGCTACAGGGGACCAGCCCCAGCATTTT,CASSLATGDQPQHF
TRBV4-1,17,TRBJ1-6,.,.,TGCGCCAGCAGCCCAGGCTCGGGATGGGGGCCTAGTTCACCCCTCCACTTT,CASSPGSGWGPSSPLHF
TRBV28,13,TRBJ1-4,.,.,TGTGCCAGCCGACCGGGAGGGACTGAAAAACTGTTTTTT,CASRPGGTEKLFF
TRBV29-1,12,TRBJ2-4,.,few,TGCAGCGTTGAAGTTCGTTCTAACATTCAGTACTTC,CSVEVRSNIQYF
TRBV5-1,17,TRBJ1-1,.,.,TGCGCCAGCAGCTTGGGGGCAGGGTCAGGAATGAACACTGAAGCTTTCTTT,CASSLGAGSGMNTEAFF
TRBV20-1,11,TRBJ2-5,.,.,TGCAGTGCCAAAATCGGAGAGACCCAGTACTTC,CSAKIGETQYF
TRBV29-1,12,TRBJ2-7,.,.,TGCAGCGTTGACGCGGGCACCGACGAGCAGTACTTC,CSVDAGTDEQYF
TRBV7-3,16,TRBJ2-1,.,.,TGTGCCAGCAGCCGGAGTGGTATTGGCTCCTACAATGAGCAGTTCTTC,CASSRSGIGSYNEQFF
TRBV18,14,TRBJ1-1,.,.,TGTGCCAGCTCACTCTCGGAGAGGAACACTGAAGCTTTCTTT,CASSLSERNTEAFF
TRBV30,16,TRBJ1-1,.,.,TGTGCCTGGAGTGTCCCCCCGCCGCAGGGCCCCACTGAAGCTTTCTTT,CAWSVPPPQGPTEAFF
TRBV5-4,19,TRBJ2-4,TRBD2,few,TGTGCCAGCAGCTGGGGGGCAGAGCGGGGGCCCCTAGCCAAAAACAGTCAGTACTTC,CASSWGAERGPLAKNSQYF
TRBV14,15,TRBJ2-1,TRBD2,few,TGTGCCAGCAGCCAAGAAGCGGGGGGTTACAATGAGCAGTTCTTC,CASSQEAGGYNEQFF
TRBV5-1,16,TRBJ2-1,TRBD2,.,TGCGCCAGCAGCTTGGGGCTAGCGGGGTCTTACAATGAGCAGTTCTTC,CASSLGLAGSYNEQFF
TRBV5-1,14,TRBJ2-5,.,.,TGCGCCAGCAGTCCGCACGGGGGGCTCGAGACCCAGTACTTC,CASSPHGGLETQYF
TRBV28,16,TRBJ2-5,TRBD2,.,TGTGCCAGCAGTTTATTTGAGCGGGGGGTACAAGAGACCCAGTACTTC,CASSLFERGVQETQYF
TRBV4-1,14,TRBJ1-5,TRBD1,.,TGCGCCAGCAGCCGCGGGACAGGGTGGGAGCCCCAGCATTTT,CASSRGTGWEPQHF
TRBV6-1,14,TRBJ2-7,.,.,TGTGCCAGCAGACCCGGGACTCCCCCGATCGAGCAGTACTTC,CASRPGTPPIEQYF
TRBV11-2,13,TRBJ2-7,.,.,TGTGCCAGCAGCCCCCCGGACAGTTACGAGCAGTACTTC,CASSPPDSYEQYF
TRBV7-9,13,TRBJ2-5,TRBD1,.,TGTGCCAGTTTAGGACAGGGCCGAGAGACCCAGTACTTC,CASLGQGRETQYF
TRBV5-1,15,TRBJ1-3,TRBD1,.,TGCGCCAGCAGCTTGGTAGGGACAGGGGGCAACACCATATATTTT,CASSLVGTGGNTIYF
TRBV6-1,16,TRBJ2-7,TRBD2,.,TGTGCCAGCAGTGAATCGGAAAGCGGGGGGCACTACGAGCAGTACTTC,CASSESESGGHYEQYF
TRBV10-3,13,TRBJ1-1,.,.,TGTGCCATCAGCAAAAGCGGGAACACTGAAGCTTTCTTT,CAISKSGNTEAFF
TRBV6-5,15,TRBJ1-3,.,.,TGTGCCAGCAGCCGGATAAACAGATCTGGAAACACCATATATTTT,CASSRINRSGNTIYF
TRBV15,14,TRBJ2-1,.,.,TGTGCCACCAGACAGACAGGAAGACCTGATGAGCAGTTCTTC,CATRQTGRPDEQFF
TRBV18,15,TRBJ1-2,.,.,TGTGCCAGCTCACCCCCGGGGGTAGTTAACTATGGCTACACCTTC,CASSPPGVVNYGYTF
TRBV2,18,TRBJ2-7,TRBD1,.,TGTGCCAGCAGCATAACCCGGGACAGGGTTTTCGGAGCCTACGAGCAGTACTTC,CASSITRDRVFGAYEQYF
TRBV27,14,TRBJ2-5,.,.,TGTGCCAGCAGTATGGACAGTATTCCGGAGACCCAGTACTTC,CASSMDSIPETQYF
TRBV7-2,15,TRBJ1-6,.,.,TGTGCCAGCAGCTTATCAGGCCCCCGTAATTCACCCCTCCACTTT,CASSLSGPRNSPLHF
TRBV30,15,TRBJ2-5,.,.,TGTGCCTGGAGTGTACTGGGCACCCTAATCGGGACCCAGTACTTC,CAWSVLGTLIGTQYF
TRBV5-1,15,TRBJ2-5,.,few,TGCGCCAGCAGCTTGGAGTCTGTGGAGAGAGAGACCCAGTACTTC,CASSLESVERETQYF
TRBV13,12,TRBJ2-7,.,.,TGTGCCAGCAGATTTGGGCAATACGAGCAGTACTTC,CASRFGQYEQYF
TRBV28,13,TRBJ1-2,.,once,TGTGCCTCCACGGGGGGGAGGTCCTATGGCTACACCTTC,CASTGGRSYGYTF
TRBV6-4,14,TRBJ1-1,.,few,TGTGCCAGCAGTGAATGGGGGGGGAGTACTGAAGCTTTCTTT,CASSEWGGSTEAFF
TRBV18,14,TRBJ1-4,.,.,TGTGCCAGCTCGGGGGCAGGCCTTAATGAAAAACTGTTTTTT,CASSGAGLNEKLFF
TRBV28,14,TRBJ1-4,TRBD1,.,TGTGCCAGCCTACGACAGGGGATCGCCGAAAAACTGTTTTTT,CASLRQGIAEKLFF
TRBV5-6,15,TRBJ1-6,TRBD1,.,TGTGCCAGCAGCTCCAGACAGGGAGGCGATTCACCCCTCCACTTT,CASSSRQGGDSPLHF
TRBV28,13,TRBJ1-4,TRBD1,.,TGTGCCAGCAGTTTCATACCAGACAGGGGTATGTTTTTT,CASSFIPDRGMFF
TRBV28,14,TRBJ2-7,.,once,TGTGCCAGCAGAACGCCCTGGACAACCTTCGAGCAGTACTTC,CASRTPWTTFEQYF
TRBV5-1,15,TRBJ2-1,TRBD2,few,TGCGCCAGCAGCTCGGCTAGCGGTTTCTACAATGAGCAGTTCTTC,CASSSASGFYNEQFF
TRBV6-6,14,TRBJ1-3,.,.,TGTGCCAGCAGTTTCTTGGGACTCTCGGACACCATATATTTT,CASSFLGLSDTIYF
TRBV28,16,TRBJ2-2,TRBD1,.,TGTGCCAGCAGTTTATCACAGGGGGTGGTCACCGGGGAGCTGTTTTTT,CASSLSQGVVTGELFF
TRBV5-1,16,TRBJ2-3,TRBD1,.,TGCGCCAGCAGCTCCTTCAGACAGGGGAGCACAGATACGCAGTATTTT,CASSSFRQGSTDTQYF